This record concerns one TCR beta chain sequence. Its specificity is unknown. These data belong to a study of shared clonotypes between healthy human individuals. Deep was the level at which the assay was run. The method was immunoSEQ multiplex PCR; TCRdb's version includes in-frame clones alone and lacks a portion of them. The repertoire has 1.5 million to 2.5 million clones, approximately 94% of them found once; the top ten carry approximately 1.2%. Germline V gene data show CDR1 as MDHEN and CDR2 as SYDVKM. The CDR3 consists of 13 residues. The V end lost 6 bases, the J end lost 5 bases, and 11 bases lay between the germline ends. Study-level points and caveats: Several donors held about 4.5% of naive CD4 clonotypes in common. It was the non-shared clonotypes that had lower generation probabilities than clonotypes shared by all four donors. Measured sharing among donors was expected to vary with sequencing depth.

As defined, naive CD8 cells were CD45RO-negative and positively selected for CCR7, with terminally differentiated effector memory CD45RA+ cells excluded. This TCR was recovered from a man younger than 35 in good health. The gene calls are TRBV28 and TRBJ1-5; D is possibly TRBD1 (6 bases). The sequenced sample was naive CD8+ T cells sorted from blood. The CDR3 DNA reads as TGTGCCAGCAGCCAGGACAGTTATCAGCCCCAGCATTTT. It yields the protein CASSQDSYQPQHF.